One sample yielded the 27 T cell receptor beta chains listed below, sequenced in a study of identical twins. TCRdb re-analysed the 5' RACE reads in MiXCR, keeping a single row per CDR3 protein. This sample has 1.5 million to 2 million distinct CDR3 sequences, with less than 35% found just once. Sequences were obtained from cord blood. All receptors come from a newborn girl in good health.

The V and J genes are TRBV20-1 and TRBJ1-2; no clear D gene. The V end was cut by 5 bases, the J end by 5 bases, with 21 bases between. The germline gives CDR1 DFQATT, CDR2 SNEGSKA (reference sequence). The CDR3 is 15 amino acids. CDR3 bases: TGCAGTGCTCCTGAACGGGCAGGACGGGTTTATGGCTACACCTTC. Its protein is CSAPERAGRVYGYTF.

This clonotype was seen many times. An end of the junction does not agree with germline; a read error may underlie this. The chain has TRBV20-1 and TRBJ2-7; 8 positions match TRBD1. Germline V gene data show CDR1 as DFQATT and CDR2 as SNEGSKA (reference sequence). CDR3 length: 13 residues. The CDR3 protein is CSATGTGGYEQYF. The CDR3 nucleotides are TGCAGCGCTACCGGGACAGGCGGCTACGAGCAGTACTTC.

This chain connects TRBV3-1 to TRBJ2-3, with TRBD2 matching over 9 bases. CDR1 is LGHDT and CDR2 is YNNKEL in the germline V gene (reference sequence). Trimming cost V 0 bases and J 2 bases; bases outside gene matches: 6. There are 17 residues in the CDR3. The CDR3 sequence: CASSQDRLAVYTDTQYF. CDR3 DNA sequence: TGTGCCAGCAGCCAAGATCGACTAGCGGTTTACACAGATACGCAGTATTTT.

The chain carries TRBV20-1 and TRBJ2-4, with 8 bases lining up with TRBD2. CDR1 DFQATT and CDR2 SNEGSKA come from the germline V gene (reference sequence). CDR3 length: 11 amino acids. The CDR3 loop is CSLPSAGEQYF. The CDR3 bases are TGCAGCCTCCCCTCAGCGGGAGAACAGTACTTC.

This clonotype was counted a single time. This chain joins TRBV4-2 and TRBJ2-3, with 8 bases that match TRBD2. Unmatched junction bases numbered 10, after V lost 5 bases and J lost 0 bases. Germline CDR1 LGHNA, CDR2 YNFKEQ. The CDR3 length is 17 residues. CDR3 loop: CASSWIASGFSTDTQYF. CDR3 DNA: TGTGCCAGCAGCTGGATTGCTAGCGGGTTTAGCACAGATACGCAGTATTTT.

V usage is TRBV24-1 and J usage is TRBJ2-1, with 12 bases lining up with TRBD2. Germline CDR1 is KGHDR and CDR2 is SFDVKD. Germline trimming cut 4 bases from V and 3 bases from J; bases unmatched to any gene: 6. This CDR3 spans 17 amino acids. CDR3 sequence: CATSDTGTSGFYNEQFF. DNA for the CDR3: TGTGCCACCAGTGACACCGGGACTAGCGGGTTCTACAATGAGCAGTTCTTC.

This clonotype was observed a handful of times. V and J are TRBV9 and TRBJ1-4; D not certain. V lost 2 bases, J lost 5 bases, and 10 bases lay in between. The CDR3 is 14 residues long. Germline V lookup: CDR1 SGDLS, CDR2 YYNGEE. The CDR3 spells CASSVCYFNEKLFF. CDR3 nucleotides: TGTGCCAGCAGCGTCTGCTATTTCAATGAAAAACTGTTTTTT.

Concerning this clonotype itself: This sequence may be a read error, since a much larger clone differs from it by one base. The V and J genes are TRBV13 and TRBJ2-7; perhaps TRBD2 as D (6 bases). Germline CDR1 reads PRHDT; CDR2 reads FYEKMQ (reference sequence). V lost 3 bases and J lost 2, with 11 bases in between. The CDR3 contains 14 residues. DNA of the CDR3: TGTGCCAGCAGCTTGGTAGCGGTCCCCTACGAGCAGTACTTC. Its protein product is CASSLVAVPYEQYF.

This chain links TRBV12-3 or TRBV12-4 with TRBJ1-5, with unresolved D. The CDR3 sequence is 14 residues long. Trimming left V 3 bases short and J 2 bases short, with 8 bases between. DNA of the CDR3: TGTGCCAGCAGTTTTGGTTGGGGCAATCAGCCCCAGCATTTT. Protein: CASSFGWGNQPQHF.

In its sample, this clonotype was seen a few times. The chain recombines TRBV7-8 with TRBJ2-1; a possible D gene is TRBD2 (6 bases). This CDR3 is 15 amino acids long. V gave up 6 bases and J gave up 8 bases, with 20 bases separating them. CDR1 SGHVS and CDR2 FQNEAQ come from the germline V gene. CDR3 residues: CASRRRLVPRDEQFF. The CDR3 DNA reads as TGTGCCAGCAGGCGCCGACTAGTCCCCCGGGATGAGCAGTTCTTC.

This clonotype was observed a few times. The J gene is TRBJ2-4, the V gene TRBV15, with D tentatively TRBD2 (6 bases). CDR3 length: 17 amino acids. Germline V gene sequence: CDR1 LNHNV, CDR2 YYDKDF (reference sequence). The V end lost 0 bases, the J end lost 6 bases, and 18 bases lay between the germline ends. The CDR3 DNA follows: TGTGCCACCAGCAGAGATGAGGGGCGGGCGGAGGGAAACATTCAGTACTTC. Translating gives CATSRDEGRAEGNIQYF.

This clonotype was seen only a few times. The V and J genes are TRBV5-1 and TRBJ2-4; 14 bases agree with TRBD2. Germline-derived CDR1 and CDR2 are SGHRS and YFSETQ. The CDR3 totals 21 residues. V lost 3 bases and J lost 4; bases outside the gene matches: 18. CDR3 residues: CASSSPPGTLGLAGGKNIQYF. The CDR3 DNA sequence: TGCGCCAGCAGCTCACCCCCTGGGACCCTCGGACTAGCGGGGGGTAAAAACATTCAGTACTTC. The full variable domain, in which reference TRBV5-1 and TRBJ2-4 provide the parts outside the CDR3, is KAGVTQTPRYLIKTRGQQVTLSCSPISGHRSVSWYQQTPGQGLQFLFEYFSETQRNKGNFPGRFSGRQFSNSRSEMNVSTLELGDSALYLCASSSPPGTLGLAGGKNIQYFGAGTRLSVL.

The sample holds many counts of this clonotype. A read error is possible here, since a much larger clone lies one base away. The chain joins TRBV7-9 to TRBJ2-1; D not resolved. The CDR3 has 15 residues. Germline CDR1 reads SEHNR; CDR2 reads FQNEAQ (reference sequence). The V and J ends lost 0 bases and 0 bases respectively, with 6 bases between them. The CDR3 here is CASSLAESSYNEQFF. The CDR3 DNA sequence: TGTGCCAGCAGCTTAGCGGAGAGCTCCTACAATGAGCAGTTCTTC.

The V call is TRBV5-1, the J call TRBJ1-2; TRBD1 matches 9 bases. After removal of 5 bases from V and 4 bases from J, the junction contained 6 bases not matched to a gene. This CDR3 is 14 amino acids long. The germline V gene encodes CDR1 SGHRS and CDR2 YFSETQ. The CDR3 region has the DNA TGCGCCAGCAGGCCGGGACAGGGTACCTATGGCTACACCTTC. Translating it yields CASRPGQGTYGYTF.

This clonotype was counted between two and nine times. Germline is not matched at one junction end, which may reflect a read error. The chain has TRBV5-1 and TRBJ2-3, with D unclear. The V gene's germline CDR1 is SGHRS and CDR2 YFSETQ. The CDR3 length is 14 residues. CDR3 amino acids: CASSLGSITDTQYF. In nucleotides, the CDR3 is TGTGCCAGCAGCTTAGGGTCTATCACAGATACGCAGTATTTT.

This chain joins TRBV2 and TRBJ1-1; TRBD1 agrees at 11 bases. The CDR3 contains 15 residues. Germline lookup yields CDR1 SNHLY and CDR2 FYNNEI. Unmatched junction bases numbered 10, after V lost 6 bases and J lost 7 bases. CDR3 loop: CASREDRGPPVEAFF. The CDR3 DNA follows: TGTGCCAGCAGGGAGGACAGGGGGCCCCCGGTTGAAGCTTTCTTT.

This clonotype has a handful of counts. This sequence joins TRBV5-1 and TRBJ2-1; TRBD2 matches at 14 bases. This CDR3 is built from 16 residues. From germline, CDR1 is SGHRS and CDR2 YFSETQ. V lost 4 bases, J lost 7 bases, and 7 bases stayed unmatched. CDR3 in DNA: TGCGCCAGCAGCGTAACGACTAGCGGGGGGGCAAATGAGCAGTTCTTC. Translated: CASSVTTSGGANEQFF.

In its sample, this clonotype was seen a few times. This CDR3 is CSASGRLNTGELFF. The CDR3 bases are TGCAGTGCTAGTGGCCGATTGAACACCGGGGAGCTGTTTTTT. This chain links TRBV20-1 with TRBJ2-2; D gene unclear. Per the germline V gene, CDR1 is DFQATT and CDR2 is SNEGSKA (reference sequence). There are 14 residues in the CDR3. The V gene lost 3 bases and the J gene lost 1 base, with 9 bases spanning the gap.

The table lists this clonotype with a few counts. The gene calls are TRBV12-3 or TRBV12-4 and TRBJ1-2; D perhaps matches TRBD1 (5 bases). This CDR3 comprises 15 residues. The V gene lost 1 base and the J gene lost 4 bases, with 13 bases spanning the gap. The DNA of the CDR3 is TGTGCCAGCAGTTTAGTCGGGGACCTGGGCTATGGCTACACCTTC. The encoded protein is CASSLVGDLGYGYTF.

This chain links TRBV9 with TRBJ2-5, with no clear D. The closer fit of TRBJ2-7 to the DNA end suggests the J call may be wrong. Germline V CDR1 and CDR2: SGDLS, YYNGEE. The CDR3 totals 14 residues. The CDR3, as DNA: TGTGCCAGCAGCGTAGGAGATAGCCTCAGCGAGCAGTACTTC. This gives the protein CASSVGDSLSEQYF.

The rearrangement joins TRBV4-1 to TRBJ2-1; 9 bases line up with TRBD2. Germline trimming cut 1 base from V and 9 bases from J; bases unmatched to any gene: 13. CDR3 size: 17 residues. CDR1 is MGHRA and CDR2 is YSYEKL in the germline V gene. In nucleotides, the CDR3 is TGCGCCAGCAGCCAAGCTCCGCGGGGGGGCCGTGGTCCTGAGCAGTTCTTC. Protein sequence: CASSQAPRGGRGPEQFF.

This clonotype was seen a single time. V is TRBV5-1 and J is TRBJ2-5; 9 bases fit TRBD1. The germline V gene encodes CDR1 SGHRS and CDR2 YFSETQ. CDR3 size: 15 residues. V was pared by 0 bases and J by 11 bases, with 11 bases of the junction left unmatched. DNA for the CDR3: TGCGCCAGCAGCTTGGTCGCGGACAGGGGAAATGAGCAGTACTTC. Its protein product is CASSLVADRGNEQYF. The full variable domain, its missing parts supplied by reference TRBV5-1 and TRBJ2-5, is KAGVTQTPRYLIKTRGQQVTLSCSPISGHRSVSWYQQTPGQGLQFLFEYFSETQRNKGNFPGRFSGRQFSNSRSEMNVSTLELGDSALYLCASSLVADRGNEQYFGPGTRLLVL.

This clonotype came up once. Germline is not matched at one junction end, which may reflect a read error. CDR3 nucleotide sequence: TGCGGTGCGATATTACAGTTTGAAAAACTGTTTTTT. Amino acids: CGAILQFEKLFF. The rearrangement uses TRBV20-1 and TRBJ1-4; D is unresolved. The CDR3 length is 12 residues. The germline V gene has CDR1 DFQATT and CDR2 SNEGSKA (reference sequence).

The chain combines TRBV5-6 with TRBJ2-1; D perhaps matches TRBD2 (6 bases). Trimming took off 4 bases at V and 6 bases at J, with 20 bases between the two ends. Germline V gene lookup returns CDR1 SGHDT and CDR2 YYEEEE. The CDR3 covers 16 residues. The CDR3 DNA reads as TGTGCCAGCAGCCGACTAGGTCCCCTAATTGGCAATGAGCAGTTCTTC. As protein: CASSRLGPLIGNEQFF.

V is TRBV5-1 and J is TRBJ1-6; D perhaps matches TRBD1 (6 bases). Germline CDR1 reads SGHRS; CDR2 reads YFSETQ. The V and J ends lost 0 bases and 7 bases respectively, with 14 bases between them. CDR3 size: 16 residues. The CDR3 region has the DNA TGCGCCAGCAGCTTGGTGGCAGGGGCGAGGAATTCACCCCTCCACTTT. Translating it yields CASSLVAGARNSPLHF.

The genes are TRBV6-1 and TRBJ1-1, with no clear D. Per germline, CDR1 MNHNS and CDR2 SASEGT. CDR3 size: 12 residues. V lost 4 bases and J 11 bases, leaving 14 bases between the germline ends. The CDR3 sequence: CASSGGPSIAFF. The CDR3 DNA reads TGTGCCAGCAGTGGCGGGCCTTCGATCGCTTTCTTT.

In this sample, this clonotype turned up once. The J gene is TRBJ2-3, the V gene TRBV24-1; 7 bases fit TRBD2. With V trimmed by 12 bases and J by 4 bases, 18 bases remained unmatched. Germline CDR1 KGHDR, CDR2 SFDVKD. This CDR3 spans 16 amino acids. The DNA for the CDR3 is TGTGCCCTCTTACTCCGGGGGGAACTAGGGGCAGATACGCAGTATTTT. Amino acid sequence: CALLLRGELGADTQYF.